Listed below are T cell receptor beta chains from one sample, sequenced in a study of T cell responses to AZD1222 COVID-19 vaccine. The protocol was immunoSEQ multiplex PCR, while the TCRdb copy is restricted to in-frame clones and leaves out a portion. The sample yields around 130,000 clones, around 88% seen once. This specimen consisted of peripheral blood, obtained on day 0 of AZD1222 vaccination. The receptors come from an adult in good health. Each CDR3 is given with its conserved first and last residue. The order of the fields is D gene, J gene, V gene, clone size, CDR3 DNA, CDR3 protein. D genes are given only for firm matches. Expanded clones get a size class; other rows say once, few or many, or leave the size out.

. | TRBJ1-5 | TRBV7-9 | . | TGTGCCAGCAGCTATCACGACAGGAGCAATCAGCCCCAGCATTTT | CASSYHDRSNQPQHF
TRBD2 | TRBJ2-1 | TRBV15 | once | TGTGCCACCAGCAGAGGACTAGCGGGAGGGTTGGGATCCTACAATGAGCAGTTCTTC | CATSRGLAGGLGSYNEQFF
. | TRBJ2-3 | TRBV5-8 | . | TGTGCCAGCAGCTTCATAGCGGCCCTTAGCACAGATACGCAGTATTTT | CASSFIAALSTDTQYF
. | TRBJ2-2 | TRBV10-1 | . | TGCGCCAGCAGTAAGGGGTCGGGCACCGGGGAGCTGTTTTTT | CASSKGSGTGELFF
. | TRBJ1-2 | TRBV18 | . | TGTGCCAGCTCGGGGGGGCCAGGGCGATTACGATATGGCTACACCTTC | CASSGGPGRLRYGYTF
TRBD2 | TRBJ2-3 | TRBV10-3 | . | TGTGCCATCAGTGCACGAGGAGCGGGGGACACAGATACGCAGTATTTT | CAISARGAGDTDTQYF
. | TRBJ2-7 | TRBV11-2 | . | TGTGCCAGCAGCTTAGATGGGGTCTACGAGCAGTACTTC | CASSLDGVYEQYF
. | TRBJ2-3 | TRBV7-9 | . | TGTGCCAGCAGCCCAGGAACGGATACGCAGTATTTT | CASSPGTDTQYF
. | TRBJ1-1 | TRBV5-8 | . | TGTGCCAGCAGCCGCGATATGAACACTGAAGCTTTCTTT | CASSRDMNTEAFF
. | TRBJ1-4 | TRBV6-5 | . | TGTGCCAGCAGGGGCGGGTCGGAAGAAAAACTGTTTTTT | CASRGGSEEKLFF
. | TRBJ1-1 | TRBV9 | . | TGTGCCAGCAGCGCGACGGACACTGAAGCTTTCTTT | CASSATDTEAFF
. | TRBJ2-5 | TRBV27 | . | TGTGCCAGCTCGGAGGCTTCAGGTGCGAAGACCCAGTACTTC | CASSEASGAKTQYF
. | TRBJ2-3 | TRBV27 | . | TGTGCCAGTTTAGGAGAGGCAGATACGCAGTATTTT | CASLGEADTQYF
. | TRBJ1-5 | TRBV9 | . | TGTGCCAGCAGCGTTGTCCCCCGGGGCAATCAGCCCCAGCATTTT | CASSVVPRGNQPQHF